The 21 T cell receptor beta chains reported below all come from one sample, sequenced in a study of T cells in Graves' hyperthyroidism and ophthalmopathy. Researchers took RNA transcripts and amplified the TCR beta CDR3 regions from them. An initial round of RT-PCR targeting the TCR CDR3 relied on the HTBI primer set. One entry per CDR3 protein results from TCRdb running MiXCR on the multiplex PCR reads. The sample holds 540,000 or so distinct CDR3 sequences, 15% to 18% seen once. Sequencing was done on a sample of blood. The receptors here all came from a woman in her twenties or thirties with Graves' hyperthyroidism.

The gene calls are TRBV28 and TRBJ1-5; D is uncertain. The CDR3 has 13 amino acids. Trimming cost V 6 bases and J 5 bases, with 11 bases left between them. Germline CDR1 and CDR2: MDHEN and SYDVKM. CDR3 in amino acids: CASSTFGDQPQHF. DNA for the CDR3: TGTGCCAGCAGCACCTTTGGGGATCAGCCCCAGCATTTT.

The rearrangement uses TRBV28 and TRBJ2-1; 12 bases are shared with TRBD2. The CDR3 runs to 15 residues. The V segment lost 4 bases and the J segment 6 bases; nucleotides outside the gene matches: 4. CDR1 and CDR2 from the germline V gene are MDHEN and SYDVKM. The CDR3 reads CASSYGLAGPNEQFF. The CDR3 nucleotides are TGTGCCAGCAGTTACGGACTAGCGGGACCCAATGAGCAGTTCTTC. Filled out from reference TRBV28 and TRBJ2-1, the complete variable domain reads DVKVTQSSRYLVKRTGEKVFLECVQDMDHENMFWYRQDPGLGLRLIYFSYDVKMKEKGDIPEGYSVSREKKERFSLILESASTNQTSMYLCASSYGLAGPNEQFFGPGTRLTVL.

The chain couples TRBV7-9 to TRBJ2-3, with D possibly matching TRBD1 (6 bases). The CDR3 extends over 15 amino acids. Germline CDR1 SEHNR, CDR2 FQNEAQ (reference sequence). V shed 3 bases and J shed 0 bases, with 10 bases lying between them. The CDR3 DNA is TGTGCCAGCAGCTTTCCGACAGGTAGCACAGATACGCAGTATTTT. Its protein product is CASSFPTGSTDTQYF. Variable domain in full (rest from reference TRBV7-9 and TRBJ2-3): DTGVSQNPRHKITKRGQNVTFRCDPISEHNRLYWYRQTLGQGPEFLTYFQNEAQLEKSRLLSDRFSAERPKGSFSTLEIQRTEQGDSAMYLCASSFPTGSTDTQYFGPGTRLTVL.

This clonotype was counted between two and nine times. The chain recombines TRBV20-1 with TRBJ2-4; D assignment may be TRBD1 or TRBD2 (5 bases each). The length of the CDR3 is 19 residues. Germline loops: CDR1 DFQATT, CDR2 SNEGSKA (reference sequence). The ends were cut back, 0 bases at V and 7 bases at J, with 28 bases in the middle. Written as DNA, the CDR3 is TGCAGTGCTAGAGATAAAGTTGGGGGATGGTCGCAAGGCAGGAACATTCAGTACTTC. This encodes CSARDKVGGWSQGRNIQYF.

The V call is TRBV9, the J call TRBJ2-5; D uncertain. The V gene's germline CDR1 is SGDLS and CDR2 YYNGEE. The CDR3 length is 15 residues. V was trimmed by 0 bases and J by 5 bases, leaving 14 bases between them. The CDR3 sequence is CASSVGQTVSETQYF. The CDR3 nucleotides are TGTGCCAGCAGCGTAGGACAAACGGTCTCCGAGACCCAGTACTTC.

This CDR3 is CASRRIAGGEQFF. The CDR3 DNA sequence: TGTGCCAGCAGAAGGATAGCGGGAGGTGAGCAGTTCTTC. The V gene is TRBV28, the J gene TRBJ2-1; 10 positions agree with TRBD2. J gave up 9 bases and V 6 bases, and 5 bases lay outside the gene matches. CDR3 length equals 13 residues. Looked up from germline, CDR1 is MDHEN and CDR2 is SYDVKM.

This clonotype has ten or more counts. V and J are TRBV7-9 and TRBJ1-1; 7 nucleotides align to TRBD1. CDR3 length equals 14 residues. The V gene end was trimmed by 5 bases and the J gene end by 7 bases; junction bases not matched to a gene: 10. Germline CDR1 reads SEHNR; CDR2 reads FQNEAQ (reference sequence). CDR3 coding DNA: TGTGCCAGCAGCCAACAGGGGTACGGTAGTGAAGCTTTCTTT. Amino acid sequence: CASSQQGYGSEAFF.

This clonotype appeared a few times. V and J are TRBV5-1 and TRBJ2-1, with D hard to call. There are 14 residues in the CDR3. V was cut by 0 bases and J by 3 bases, with 7 bases left in between. Germline V gene lookup returns CDR1 SGHRS and CDR2 YFSETQ. In nucleotides, the CDR3 is TGCGCCAGCAGCTTGGAACGAATCTACAATGAGCAGTTCTTC. It codes for CASSLERIYNEQFF.

Remarks on this clonotype: A much larger clone differs by one base, so this may be a read error. This sequence joins TRBV24-1 and TRBJ2-7; 12 nucleotides agree with TRBD2. The CDR3 extends over 13 amino acids. V dropped 7 bases and J dropped 6; count of bases not matched to a gene: 3. Germline CDR1 is KGHDR and CDR2 is SFDVKD. The CDR3 region is CATSTSGRTEQYF. The CDR3 coding sequence is TGTGCCACCAGCACTAGCGGGAGGACCGAGCAGTACTTC.

The table lists this clonotype with many counts. The V and J genes are TRBV20-1 and TRBJ2-1; 10 positions match TRBD2. The CDR3 runs to 16 residues. Germline CDR1 DFQATT, CDR2 SNEGSKA (reference sequence). J was trimmed by 8 bases and V by 2 bases; bases with no gene match: 12. CDR3 DNA: TGCAGTGCTAGACGGCTAGCGGGAGCCGTCCTCCATGAGCAGTTCTTC. Encoded protein: CSARRLAGAVLHEQFF.

This clonotype has a count of ten or more. The CDR3, as DNA: TGTGCCAGCAGCCTGGACAGGGGGGGTATCAATGAGCAGTTCTTC. Amino acid sequence: CASSLDRGGINEQFF. This chain links TRBV27 with TRBJ2-1, with 10 positions matching TRBD1. This CDR3 contains 15 residues. Germline CDR1 is MNHEY and CDR2 is SMNVEV (reference sequence). V dropped 6 bases and J dropped 6; count of bases not matched to a gene: 8.

This clonotype was seen repeatedly, ten times or more. The chain carries TRBV29-1 and TRBJ2-7, with 12 bases matching TRBD2. CDR1 and CDR2 from the germline V gene are SQVTM and ANQGSEA. This CDR3 has 15 amino acids. With V trimmed by 6 bases and J by 0 bases, 6 bases remained unmatched. The CDR3 sequence: CSVDKGLAGSYEQYF. DNA of the CDR3: TGCAGCGTGGACAAGGGACTAGCGGGCTCCTACGAGCAGTACTTC.

The chain carries TRBV11-3 and TRBJ2-1; 10 positions match TRBD2. After removal of 5 bases from V and 12 bases from J, the junction contained 13 bases not matched to a gene. In germline, CDR1 is SGHNT, CDR2 YENEEA. There are 15 residues in the CDR3. The CDR3 spells CASSRLAGDFRGQFF. The CDR3 nucleotides read TGTGCCAGCAGCCGCCTAGCGGGAGACTTTCGGGGGCAGTTCTTC.

This clonotype was observed many times. This rearrangement joins TRBV9 to TRBJ2-7; 8 bases agree with TRBD2. The CDR3 loop spans 14 amino acids. The J segment lost 3 bases and the V segment lost 4 bases, leaving 6 bases of the junction unmatched. Per germline, CDR1 SGDLS and CDR2 YYNGEE. CDR3 amino acids: CASSITGTSYEQYF. Here the CDR3 DNA reads TGTGCCAGCAGCATTACCGGGACTAGCTACGAGCAGTACTTC. Combining the CDR3 with reference TRBV9 and TRBJ2-7 gives the whole variable domain DSGVTQTPKHLITATGQRVTLRCSPRSGDLSVYWYQQSLDQGLQFLIQYYNGEERAKGNILERFSAQQFPDLHSELNLSSLELGDSALYFCASSITGTSYEQYFGPGTRLTVT.

This clonotype has more than one count but fewer than ten. A much larger clone sits a single nucleotide away, making a read error possible. The chain combines TRBV11-2 with TRBJ2-7; D possibly corresponds to TRBD2 (5 bases). CDR3 length equals 12 residues. Deletions cut 5 bases from V and 5 bases from J, with 10 bases between. Germline V CDR1 and CDR2: SGHAT, FQNNGV. The CDR3 protein is CASSRTGHEQYF. The DNA of the CDR3 is TGTGCCAGCAGCCGGACTGGCCACGAGCAGTACTTC. Filled out from reference TRBV11-2 and TRBJ2-7, the complete variable domain reads EAGVAQSPRYKIIEKRQSVAFWCNPISGHATLYWYQQILGQGPKLLIQFQNNGVVDDSQLPKDRFSAERLKGVDSTLKIQPAKLEDSAVYLCASSRTGHEQYFGPGTRLTVT.

This chain joins TRBV2 and TRBJ2-1, with 9 bases lining up with TRBD2. V dropped 4 bases and J dropped 8; count of bases not matched to a gene: 9. CDR1 and CDR2 (germline): SNHLY, FYNNEI. The CDR3 runs 15 residues. CDR3 protein: CASSVWAGGGHEQFF. CDR3 DNA sequence: TGTGCCAGCAGTGTCTGGGCGGGAGGGGGTCATGAGCAGTTCTTC.

This clonotype has at least ten counts. The J gene is TRBJ2-7, the V gene TRBV5-1, with 9 positions matching TRBD2. CDR1 and CDR2 from the germline V gene are SGHRS and YFSETQ. CDR3 size: 15 residues. The V and J ends lost 0 bases and 4 bases, in that order; junction bases with no gene match: 5. The DNA of the CDR3 is TGCGCCAGCAGCTTGGAACTAGCGGGCATATACGAGCAGTACTTC. This sequence encodes CASSLELAGIYEQYF.

This clonotype was detected many times. The chain combines TRBV28 with TRBJ2-7; 10 positions agree with TRBD1. This CDR3 is 15 amino acids long. J lost 2 bases, V lost 6 bases, and 7 bases had no gene match. Germline V CDR1 and CDR2: MDHEN, SYDVKM. The CDR3 loop reads CASRQTGTGAYEQYF. CDR3 DNA sequence: TGTGCCAGCAGGCAAACCGGGACAGGGGCCTACGAGCAGTACTTC.

The chain employs TRBV28 and TRBJ1-5; TRBD1 agrees at 7 bases. The V gene's germline CDR1 is MDHEN and CDR2 SYDVKM. The V gene end was trimmed by 2 bases and the J gene end by 6 bases; junction bases not matched to a gene: 7. This CDR3 is built from 15 residues. Here the CDR3 DNA reads TGTGCCAGCAGTTTACCGACAGGGCGGGGTCAGCCCCAGCATTTT. This codes for CASSLPTGRGQPQHF.

Remarks on this clonotype: A single base separates this from a much larger clone, so it may be a read error. The rearrangement links TRBV5-1 to TRBJ2-1, with TRBD2 matching over 7 bases. The J segment lost 0 bases and the V segment lost 0 bases, leaving 18 bases of the junction unmatched. Per germline, CDR1 SGHRS and CDR2 YFSETQ. The CDR3 contains 21 residues. Written as DNA, the CDR3 is TGCGCCAGCAGCTTGGGTAGGGCTAGGCGGGAGAATATCCCCTCCTACAATGAGCAGTTCTTC. Its translation: CASSLGRARRENIPSYNEQFF.

This clonotype turned up a few times. The chain combines TRBV5-6 with TRBJ2-7; TRBD1 is a possible D gene (6 bases). Germline V gives CDR1 SGHDT, CDR2 YYEEEE. CDR3 length: 13 residues. The ends were cut back, 2 bases at V and 7 bases at J, with 13 bases in the middle. DNA of the CDR3: TGTGCCAGCAGCTTTAGGGGGTTTGGGGAGCAGTACTTC. This encodes CASSFRGFGEQYF.